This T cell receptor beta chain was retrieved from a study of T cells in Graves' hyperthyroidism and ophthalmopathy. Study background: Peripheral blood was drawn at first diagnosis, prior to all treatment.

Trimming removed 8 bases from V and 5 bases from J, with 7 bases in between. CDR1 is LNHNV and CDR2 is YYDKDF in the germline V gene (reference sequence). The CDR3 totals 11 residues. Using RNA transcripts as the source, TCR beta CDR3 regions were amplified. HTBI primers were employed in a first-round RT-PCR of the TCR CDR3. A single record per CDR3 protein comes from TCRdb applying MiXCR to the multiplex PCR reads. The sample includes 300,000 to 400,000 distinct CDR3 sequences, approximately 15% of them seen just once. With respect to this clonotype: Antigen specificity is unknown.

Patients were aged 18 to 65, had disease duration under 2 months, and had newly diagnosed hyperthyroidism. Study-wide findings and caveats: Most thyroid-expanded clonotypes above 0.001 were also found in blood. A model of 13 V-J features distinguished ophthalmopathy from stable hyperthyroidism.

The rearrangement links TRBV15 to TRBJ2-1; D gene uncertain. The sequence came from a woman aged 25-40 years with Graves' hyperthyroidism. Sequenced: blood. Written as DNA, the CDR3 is TGTGCCACCCTAACCGACAATGAGCAGTTCTTC. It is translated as CATLTDNEQFF.